The present entry profiles one T cell receptor (beta chain) with its context. V gave up 3 bases and J gave up 10 bases; unmatched junction bases: 8. This CDR3 spans 15 amino acids. Germline V lookup: CDR1 MDHEN, CDR2 SYDVKM. The sample is drawn from a study of blood T cell repertoires in COVID-19. On the study more broadly: Samples came from the United States, Italy and Spain, spanning acute and convalescent COVID-19. The cDNA or gDNA used as material had been derived from T cells, B-cell-depleted T cells, or PBMCs.

In the authors' methods: Reference gene primer amplification in the assay estimated nucleated cell counts. Only in-frame clones appear in the TCRdb table, and some are missing; sequencing was by immunoSEQ multiplex PCR. The V and J calls and the clone size are those of that table, but D and trimming were determined from the DNA. This table holds 120,000 to 150,000 clones, roughly 80% found once. V usage is TRBV28 and J usage is TRBJ2-1; 11 bases are shared with TRBD2. The TCR was taken from a human donor in a cohort sampled during active COVID-19. The sequencing sample was made of peripheral blood. The CDR3 region has the DNA TGTGCCAGCAGTTTTGGTAGCGGGGGGGCGTGGGAGCAGTTCTTC. It specifies CASSFGSGGAWEQFF.